This entry lists 20 T cell receptor beta chains sequenced from one sample in a study of cytomegalovirus exposure and HLA in healthy donors (dated by TCRdb to 2016 to 2017). The library was generated by the immunoSEQ multiplex PCR assay. For the multiplex PCR, a mixture combining 60 forward primers for TCR Vbeta segments and 13 reverse primers for TCR Jbeta segments was used. TCRdb re-hosts the immuneACCESS table, in-frame sequences only. Its copies lack some clones; in the studies checked, an unresolved V gene accounts for under half of them, and the cause for the rest is not known. A total of 120,000 or so clones appear in this sample, about 80% of them only once. 1.8% of the sample is held by the ten biggest clonotypes. Sequencing input: PBMCs. Every receptor here comes from a man aged 18 to 29 in good health and CMV-seronegative.

The CDR3 DNA reads TGTGCCAGTAGCCAGACAGGGGTTACCTACGAGCAGTACTTC. The encoded protein is CASSQTGVTYEQYF. The chain uses TRBV19 and TRBJ2-7; 8 bases match TRBD1. CDR3 size: 14 residues. V lost 6 bases and J lost 2; bases outside the gene matches: 6. Germline assignment: CDR1 LNHDA and CDR2 SQIVND (reference sequence).

V is TRBV7-9 and J is TRBJ1-1; D is ambiguous. Germline-derived CDR1 and CDR2 are SEHNR and FQNEAQ (reference sequence). V was cut by 5 bases and J by 0 bases, with 4 bases left in between. The CDR3 totals 12 residues. CDR3 in amino acids: CASSRVNTEAFF. The CDR3 DNA reads TGTGCCAGCAGCCGGGTGAACACTGAAGCTTTCTTT.

DNA for the CDR3: TGTGCCAGCAGGTTGCAGGGGGCGTTCACTGAAGCTTTCTTT. Translating gives CASRLQGAFTEAFF. This rearrangement joins TRBV7-2 to TRBJ1-1; TRBD1 agrees at 8 bases. The germline V gene has CDR1 SGHTA and CDR2 FQGNSA. The CDR3 length is 14 residues. V gave up 6 bases and J gave up 4 bases; unmatched junction bases: 7.

As concerns this clone: The junction departs from the called germline gene at one end, perhaps through a read error. The V and J genes are TRBV7-9 and TRBJ1-2; tentative D call: TRBD1 (5 bases). Germline V CDR1 and CDR2: SEHNR, FQNEAQ (reference sequence). There are 18 residues in the CDR3. The CDR3 DNA reads as TGTTCCAGCAGCTTAGGAGCTCGGCGGGGGATTGCGGACTATGGCTACACCTTC. This codes for CSSSLGARRGIADYGYTF.

The CDR3 DNA is TGTGCCAGGGGACAGGGAAGCGGGGCCAACGTCCTGACTTTC. Its translation is CARGQGSGANVLTF. The chain couples TRBV2 to TRBJ2-6; TRBD1 matches at 9 bases. The CDR3 is 14 residues long. The ends lost 9 bases at V and 4 bases at J; junction bases unmatched: 4. Germline V gene sequence: CDR1 SNHLY, CDR2 FYNNEI.

The CDR3 DNA sequence: TGTGCCAGCAGCTATGAACAGGGGAACACTGAAGCTTTCTTT. This codes for CASSYEQGNTEAFF. V and J are TRBV5-6 and TRBJ1-1; a possible D gene is TRBD1 (6 bases). Trimming took 3 bases from V and 1 from J, leaving 10 bases between them. The CDR3 extends over 14 amino acids. The germline V gene encodes CDR1 SGHDT and CDR2 YYEEEE.

The rearrangement joins TRBV29-1 to TRBJ1-1; D gene unclear. Trimming pared 7 bases from V and 0 bases from J, leaving 6 bases between. The CDR3 has 11 amino acids. In germline, CDR1 is SQVTM, CDR2 ANQGSEA. CDR3 sequence (DNA): TGCAGCGGGCAGATGAACACTGAAGCTTTCTTT. This translates into CSGQMNTEAFF. The full variable domain, in which reference TRBV29-1 and TRBJ1-1 provide the parts outside the CDR3, is SAVISQKPSRDICQRGTSLTIQCQVDSQVTMMFWYRQQPGQSLTLIATANQGSEATYESGFVIDKFPISRPNLTFSTLTVSNMSPEDSSIYLCSGQMNTEAFFGQGTRLTVV.

A few counts support this clone. V usage is TRBV7-9 and J usage is TRBJ1-1, with D possibly matching TRBD1 (6 bases). Per germline, CDR1 SEHNR and CDR2 FQNEAQ (reference sequence). Trimming left V 6 bases short and J 1 base short, with 12 bases between. The CDR3 has 14 amino acids. DNA of the CDR3: TGTGCCAGCAGTTACAGGGACCCGAACACTGAAGCTTTCTTT. It specifies CASSYRDPNTEAFF. The complete variable domain, with remaining parts taken from reference TRBV7-9 and TRBJ1-1, reads DTGVSQNPRHKITKRGQNVTFRCDPISEHNRLYWYRQTLGQGPEFLTYFQNEAQLEKSRLLSDRFSAERPKGSFSTLEIQRTEQGDSAMYLCASSYRDPNTEAFFGQGTRLTVV.

The chain combines TRBV5-1 with TRBJ2-1; D is possibly TRBD2 (5 bases). CDR1 SGHRS and CDR2 YFSETQ come from the germline V gene. The length of the CDR3 is 15 residues. Trimming took off 0 bases at V and 1 base at J, with 8 bases between the two ends. The CDR3 is CASSLAGFSYNEQFF. Written as DNA, the CDR3 is TGCGCCAGCAGCTTGGCGGGGTTTTCCTACAATGAGCAGTTCTTC.

The chain recombines TRBV5-1 with TRBJ1-4; D not certain. The CDR3 is 12 amino acids. V shed 1 base and J shed 13 bases, with 11 bases lying between them. Germline-derived CDR1 and CDR2 are SGHRS and YFSETQ. Here the CDR3 reads CASSLPNKRLFF. For the CDR3, the DNA is TGCGCCAGCAGCTTGCCGAACAAAAGACTGTTTTTT.

This clone turned up a few times. V is TRBV6-1 and J is TRBJ1-3; D gene ambiguous. In germline, CDR1 is MNHNS, CDR2 SASEGT. V was shortened by 6 bases and J by 1 base, with 4 bases between the two germline ends. The length of the CDR3 is 12 residues. CDR3 loop: CASRQSGNTIYF. For the CDR3, the DNA is TGTGCCAGCAGACAGTCTGGAAACACCATATATTTT.

This clone occurred once. This sequence joins TRBV5-8 and TRBJ2-7, with 7 bases aligning to TRBD2. The CDR3 spans 13 residues. Unmatched junction bases numbered 6, after V lost 4 bases and J lost 5 bases. In germline, CDR1 is SGHTS, CDR2 YDEGEE. The CDR3 loop is CASSRTRRNEQYF. In DNA form, the CDR3 reads TGTGCCAGCAGCAGGACTAGACGGAACGAGCAGTACTTC.

CDR3 nucleotide sequence: TGTGCCAGCAGTGAAATTCACGGGGTCGGGAGCGAGCAGTACTTC. Protein sequence: CASSEIHGVGSEQYF. J is TRBJ2-7 and V is TRBV2; TRBD2 might be the D (6 bases). V was pared by 2 bases and J by 6 bases, with 17 bases between. Germline V gene data show CDR1 as SNHLY and CDR2 as FYNNEI. The CDR3 covers 15 residues.

The chain couples TRBV5-6 to TRBJ2-1; TRBD1 matches at 8 bases. CDR3 length: 16 residues. V was clipped by 5 bases and J by 4 bases; unmatched bases: 11. The V gene's germline CDR1 is SGHDT and CDR2 YYEEEE. CDR3 coding DNA: TGTGCCAGCAGACCTGGACAGGGAAGTATGTACAATGAGCAGTTCTTC. It codes for CASRPGQGSMYNEQFF.

V is TRBV27 and J is TRBJ1-2, with D perhaps TRBD1 (6 bases). Trimming cost V 3 bases and J 6 bases, with 17 bases left between them. CDR3 length: 15 amino acids. Germline V CDR1 and CDR2: MNHEY, SMNVEV (reference sequence). Here the CDR3 reads CASSFVGGGGNGYTF. In nucleotides, the CDR3 is TGTGCCAGCAGTTTTGTTGGGGGCGGTGGGAATGGCTACACCTTC.

This clone occurred once. This chain joins TRBV7-8 and TRBJ1-1; 9 bases are a match to TRBD1. The CDR3 runs to 14 residues. The germline gives CDR1 SGHVS, CDR2 FQNEAQ. After removal of 5 bases from V and 5 bases from J, the junction contained 6 bases not matched to a gene. CDR3 in DNA: TGTGCCAGCAGCCTACAGGGGGCATTGACTGAAGCTTTCTTT. This translates into CASSLQGALTEAFF.

The chain combines TRBV7-6 with TRBJ2-7; TRBD1 might be the D (6 bases). From germline, CDR1 is SGHVS and CDR2 FNYEAQ. The CDR3 sequence is 13 residues long. Deletions cut 5 bases from V and 2 bases from J, with 10 bases between. CDR3 region: CASSQTGTYEQYF. The CDR3 coding sequence is TGTGCCAGCAGCCAAACAGGGACCTACGAGCAGTACTTC.

This clone was seen only once. The chain carries TRBV5-1 and TRBJ1-3; D is unclear. V gave up 0 bases and J gave up 0 bases, with 7 bases separating them. The germline gives CDR1 SGHRS, CDR2 YFSETQ. The CDR3 is 15 amino acids. CDR3 loop: CASSLELRSGNTIYF. The CDR3 DNA reads as TGCGCCAGCAGCTTGGAACTTCGCTCTGGAAACACCATATATTTT.

The V and J genes are TRBV9 and TRBJ2-1; 7 nucleotides line up with TRBD1. Germline V lookup: CDR1 SGDLS, CDR2 YYNGEE. The V gene end was trimmed by 4 bases and the J gene end by 5 bases; junction bases not matched to a gene: 6. The CDR3 extends over 14 amino acids. CDR3 in DNA: TGTGCCAGCAGCCCCCGACAGGGTCACAATGAGCAGTTCTTC. Its translation is CASSPRQGHNEQFF.

The rearrangement links TRBV29-1 to TRBJ1-1; D is uncertain. This CDR3 has 14 residues. Trimming took off 8 bases at V and 5 bases at J, with 21 bases between the two ends. Per the germline V gene, CDR1 is SQVTM and CDR2 is ANQGSEA. The CDR3 here is CSTSSGSRWTEAFF. The CDR3, as DNA: TGCAGCACTTCTAGCGGGTCACGGTGGACTGAAGCTTTCTTT.